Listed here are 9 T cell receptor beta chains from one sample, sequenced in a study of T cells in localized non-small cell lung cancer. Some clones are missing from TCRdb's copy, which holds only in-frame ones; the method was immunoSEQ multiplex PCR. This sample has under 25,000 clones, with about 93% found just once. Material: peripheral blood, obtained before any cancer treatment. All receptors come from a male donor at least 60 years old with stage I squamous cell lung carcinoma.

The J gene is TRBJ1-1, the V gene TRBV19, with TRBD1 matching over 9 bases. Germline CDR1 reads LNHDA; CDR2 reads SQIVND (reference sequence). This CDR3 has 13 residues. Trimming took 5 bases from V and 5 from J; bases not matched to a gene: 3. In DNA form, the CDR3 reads TGTGCCAGTAGTTACAGGGGGCAAACTGAAGCTTTCTTT. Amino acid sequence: CASSYRGQTEAFF.

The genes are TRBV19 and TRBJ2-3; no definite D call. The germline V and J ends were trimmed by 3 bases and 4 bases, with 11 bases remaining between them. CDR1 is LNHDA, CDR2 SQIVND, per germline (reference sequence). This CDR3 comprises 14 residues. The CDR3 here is CASSMGNFPDTQYF. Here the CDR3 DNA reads TGTGCCAGTAGTATGGGGAACTTCCCAGATACGCAGTATTTT.

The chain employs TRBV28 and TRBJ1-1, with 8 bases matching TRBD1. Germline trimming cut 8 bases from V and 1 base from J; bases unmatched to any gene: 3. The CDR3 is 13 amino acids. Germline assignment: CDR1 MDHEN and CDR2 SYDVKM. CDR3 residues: CASLDRGNTEAFF. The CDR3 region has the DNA TGTGCCAGCTTAGACAGGGGGAACACTGAAGCTTTCTTT.

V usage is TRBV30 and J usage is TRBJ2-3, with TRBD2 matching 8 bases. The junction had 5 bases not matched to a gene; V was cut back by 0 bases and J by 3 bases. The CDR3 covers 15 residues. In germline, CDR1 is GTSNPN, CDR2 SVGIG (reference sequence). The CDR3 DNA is TGTGCCTGGAGTGTGGCCAGCGGGAGTACAGATACGCAGTATTTT. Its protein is CAWSVASGSTDTQYF.

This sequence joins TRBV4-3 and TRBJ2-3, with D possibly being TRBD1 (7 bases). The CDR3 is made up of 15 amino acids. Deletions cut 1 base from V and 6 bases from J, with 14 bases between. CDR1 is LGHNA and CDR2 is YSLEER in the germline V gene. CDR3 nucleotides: TGCGCCAGCAGCCAAGGCGGGGACAGCCGGGATACGCAGTATTTT. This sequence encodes CASSQGGDSRDTQYF.

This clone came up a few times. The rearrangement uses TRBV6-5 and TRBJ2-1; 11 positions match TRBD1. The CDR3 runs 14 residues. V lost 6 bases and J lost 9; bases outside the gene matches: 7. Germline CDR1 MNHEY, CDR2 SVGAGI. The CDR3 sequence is CASRAGQGATEQFF. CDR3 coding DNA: TGTGCCAGCAGGGCTGGACAGGGGGCTACTGAGCAGTTCTTC.

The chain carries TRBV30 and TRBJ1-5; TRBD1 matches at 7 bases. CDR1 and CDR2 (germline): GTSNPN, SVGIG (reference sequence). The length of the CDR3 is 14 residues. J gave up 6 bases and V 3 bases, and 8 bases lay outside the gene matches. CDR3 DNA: TGTGCCTGGAGCCAAGGACAGGACGGTCAGCCCCAGCATTTT. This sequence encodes CAWSQGQDGQPQHF.

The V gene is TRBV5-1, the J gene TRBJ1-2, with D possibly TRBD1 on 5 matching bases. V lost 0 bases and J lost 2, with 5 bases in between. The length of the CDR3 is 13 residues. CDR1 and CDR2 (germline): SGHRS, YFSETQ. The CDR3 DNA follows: TGCGCCAGCAGCTTGGGACAGAACTATGGCTACACCTTC. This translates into CASSLGQNYGYTF.

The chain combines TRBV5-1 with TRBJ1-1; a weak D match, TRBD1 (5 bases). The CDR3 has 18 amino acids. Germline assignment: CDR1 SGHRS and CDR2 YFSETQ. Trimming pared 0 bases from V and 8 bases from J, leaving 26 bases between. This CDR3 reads CASSLARPGVGFGREAFF. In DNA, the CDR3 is TGCGCCAGCAGCTTGGCCCGGCCGGGGGTTGGCTTCGGGAGAGAAGCTTTCTTT.